This T cell receptor beta chain was sequenced during a study of vaccination effects on CD4 cells after COVID-19. Viral peptide pools were used in the ViraFEST assay to expand antigen-specific CD4+ T cells, and sequencing came afterward. Around day 10 of culture, CD4+ T cells were separated out. In the vaccine recipients, nucleocapsid antibodies were negative and there was no prior SARS-CoV-2 infection. Assay: immunoSEQ multiplex PCR; the TCRdb copy retains only in-frame clones and omits some. The sample lists 55,000 to 80,000 clones, roughly 80% occurring once. This clone was observed a handful of times. Its matching antigen is unknown. This CDR3 has 14 amino acids. Germline V gene sequence: CDR1 SGHRS, CDR2 YFSETQ. V lost 3 bases, J lost 5 bases, and 12 bases lay in between.

The rearrangement joins TRBV5-1 to TRBJ2-1; perhaps TRBD1 as D (6 bases). The clonotype comes from a human donor who received a COVID-19 vaccine. Specimen: CD4+ T cells from PBMCs cultured with SARS-CoV-2 spike peptides, collected before COVID-19 vaccination. This CDR3 is CASSYSGTNNEQFF. The CDR3 DNA sequence: TGCGCCAGCAGCTATTCCGGGACAAACAATGAGCAGTTCTTC.